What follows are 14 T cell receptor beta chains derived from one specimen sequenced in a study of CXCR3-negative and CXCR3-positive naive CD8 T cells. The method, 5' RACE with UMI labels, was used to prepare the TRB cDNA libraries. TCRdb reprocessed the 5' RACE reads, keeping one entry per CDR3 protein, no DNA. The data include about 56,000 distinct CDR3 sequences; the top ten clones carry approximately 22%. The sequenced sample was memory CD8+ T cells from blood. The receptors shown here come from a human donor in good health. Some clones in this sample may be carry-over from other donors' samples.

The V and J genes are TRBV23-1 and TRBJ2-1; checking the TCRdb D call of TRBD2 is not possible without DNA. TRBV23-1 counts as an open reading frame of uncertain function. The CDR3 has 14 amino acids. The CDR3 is CASSLRDLDNEQFF.

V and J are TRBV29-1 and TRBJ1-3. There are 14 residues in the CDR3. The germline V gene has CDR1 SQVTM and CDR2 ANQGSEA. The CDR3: CSVDREGSGNTIYF.

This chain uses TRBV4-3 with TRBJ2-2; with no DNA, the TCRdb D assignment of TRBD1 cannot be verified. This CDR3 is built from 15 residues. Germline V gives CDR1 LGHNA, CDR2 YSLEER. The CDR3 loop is CASSQTGVAVGELFF.

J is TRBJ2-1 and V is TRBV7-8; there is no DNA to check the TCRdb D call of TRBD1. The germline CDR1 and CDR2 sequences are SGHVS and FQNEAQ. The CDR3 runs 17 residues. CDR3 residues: CASSEPGGGARYNEQFF.

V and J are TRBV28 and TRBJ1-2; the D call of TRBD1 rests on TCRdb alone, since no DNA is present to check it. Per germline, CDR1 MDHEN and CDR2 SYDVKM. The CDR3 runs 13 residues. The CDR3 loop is CASSLQTQGGYTF.

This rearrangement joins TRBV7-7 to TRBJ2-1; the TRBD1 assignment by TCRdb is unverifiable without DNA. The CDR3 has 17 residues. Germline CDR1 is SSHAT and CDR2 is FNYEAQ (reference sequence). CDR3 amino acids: CASSLADRTSPNNEQFF.

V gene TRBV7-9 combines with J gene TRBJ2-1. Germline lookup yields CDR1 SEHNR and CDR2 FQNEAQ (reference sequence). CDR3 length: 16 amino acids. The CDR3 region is CARDSEHPELYNEQFF.

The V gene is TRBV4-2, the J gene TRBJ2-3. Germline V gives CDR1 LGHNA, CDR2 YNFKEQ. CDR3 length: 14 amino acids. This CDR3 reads CASSQETLTDTQYF.

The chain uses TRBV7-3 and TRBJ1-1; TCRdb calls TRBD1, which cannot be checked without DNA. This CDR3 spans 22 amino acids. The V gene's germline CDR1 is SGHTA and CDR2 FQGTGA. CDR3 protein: CASSSFKEKDGGIVLFGTEAFF.

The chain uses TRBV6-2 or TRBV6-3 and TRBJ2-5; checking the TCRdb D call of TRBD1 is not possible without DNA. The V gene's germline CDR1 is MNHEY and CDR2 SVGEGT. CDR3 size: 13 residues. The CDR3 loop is CASSYGQGETQYF.

This CDR3 reads CASSLTRVAQGDTQYF. V and J are TRBV7-2 and TRBJ2-3; TCRdb's D call, TRBD2, is unchecked because there is no DNA. The CDR3 sequence is 16 residues long. Germline CDR1 reads SGHTA; CDR2 reads FQGNSA.

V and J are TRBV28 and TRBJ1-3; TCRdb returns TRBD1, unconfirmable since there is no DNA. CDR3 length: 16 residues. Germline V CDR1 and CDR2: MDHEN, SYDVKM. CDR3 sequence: CASTPWQGESGNTIYF.

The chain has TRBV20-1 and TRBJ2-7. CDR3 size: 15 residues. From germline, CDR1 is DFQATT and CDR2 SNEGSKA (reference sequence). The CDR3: CSARDGPNPSYEQYF.

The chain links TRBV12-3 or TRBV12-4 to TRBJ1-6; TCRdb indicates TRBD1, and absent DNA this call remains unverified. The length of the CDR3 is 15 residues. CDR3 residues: CASSPLGQGDSPLHF.